These T cell receptor beta chains were read from a single sample in a study of T cell clones after liver transplantation. Using immunoSEQ multiplex PCR, the repertoire was profiled, and TCRdb retains in-frame clones only, with some absent. The data show fewer than 7,000 clones, 65% to 85% seen once. Sequencing used CD8+ T cells from blood, obtained before liver transplant. These receptors originate from a human donor who received a liver transplant. Both conserved end residues are part of each CDR3. A D gene is named only where the DNA matches it firmly. A clone size is listed for some rows: how often the clone was seen (once, few, many), or a class if it is expanded.

J gene | clone size | V gene | D gene | CDR3 DNA | CDR3 protein
TRBJ2-3 | . | TRBV4-3 | TRBD1 | TGCGCCAGCAGCCAAGCGACAGGGGTGACAGATACGCAGTATTTT | CASSQATGVTDTQYF
TRBJ2-4 | once | TRBV6-5 | . | TGTGCCAGCAGTTACGGACAGTTAACCAAAAACATTCAGTACTTC | CASSYGQLTKNIQYF
TRBJ1-4 | . | TRBV18 | TRBD1 | TGTGCCAGCTCACCCGACAGGGATCGTGAAAAACTGTTTTTT | CASSPDRDREKLFF
TRBJ2-2 | . | TRBV15 | . | TGTGCCACCAGCAGAGTACGTGGAGCGGCGAACACCGGGGAGCTGTTTTTT | CATSRVRGAANTGELFF
TRBJ1-4 | . | TRBV14 | . | TGTGCCAGCAGCGGCGGGGGAGGTGTCAATGAAAAACTGTTTTTT | CASSGGGGVNEKLFF
TRBJ2-7 | . | TRBV19 | TRBD2 | TGTGCCAGTAGTGGAGGGGGACTAGGCGACGAGCAGTACTTC | CASSGGGLGDEQYF
TRBJ2-7 | few | TRBV29-1 | . | TGCAGCGCGGTCCGGGGAAACTCCTACGAGCAGTACTTC | CSAVRGNSYEQYF
TRBJ2-3 | . | TRBV4-3 | . | TGCGCCAGCAGCCGGACAGGGAGGGGCACAGATACGCAGTATTTT | CASSRTGRGTDTQYF
TRBJ2-1 | . | TRBV16 | . | TGTGCCAGCGCCCTGAGGCGGCCAGTGGAGCGGCAGTTCTTC | CASALRRPVERQFF
TRBJ2-5 | . | TRBV7-3 | TRBD2 | TGTGCCAGCAGCCCCGAAGCGGGAGCCCCGAAGACCCAGTACTTC | CASSPEAGAPKTQYF
TRBJ2-2 | few | TRBV28 | . | TGTGCCAGCAGTGTGGACATAACAAACACCGGGGAGCTGTTTTTT | CASSVDITNTGELFF
TRBJ2-3 | . | TRBV29-1 | . | TGCAGCGTACCGGCTAGGGGAACAGATACGCAGTATTTT | CSVPARGTDTQYF
TRBJ2-1 | . | TRBV5-4 | . | TGTGCCAGCAGCTTGGGACCAACGGCGGGGGAGCAGTTCTTC | CASSLGPTAGEQFF
TRBJ2-7 | . | TRBV7-9 | . | TGTGCCAGCAGCGCTCGCGGGACTGCACCCTACGAGCAGTACTTC | CASSARGTAPYEQYF
TRBJ2-5 | . | TRBV4-1 | TRBD1 | TGCGCCAGCAGCTGGACAGGGGGTCAAGAGACCCAGTACTTC | CASSWTGGQETQYF
TRBJ1-5 | . | TRBV4-1 | . | TGCGCCAGCAGCCAAGATATGAGTGATCAGCCCCAGCATTTT | CASSQDMSDQPQHF
TRBJ2-1 | once | TRBV4-3 | . | TGCGCCAGCAGCCCCGAAACAGGAGGGTTCACCGATGAGCAGTTCTTC | CASSPETGGFTDEQFF
TRBJ2-1 | few | TRBV19 | . | TGTGCCAGTAGTATAGTCCCAGGCGGTGAGCAGTTCTTC | CASSIVPGGEQFF
TRBJ2-5 | . | TRBV13 | . | TGTGCCAGCAGCTTAGGACAGGGAGAGACCCAGTACTTC | CASSLGQGETQYF
TRBJ2-3 | . | TRBV7-9 | TRBD2 | TGTGCCAGCAGCTCGACTAGCGGGGTAGGGGATACGCAGTATTTT | CASSSTSGVGDTQYF
TRBJ2-6 | . | TRBV21-1 | . | TGTGCCATACCCAAACAGAGACAGGGGAAAATCTCTGGGGCCAACGTCCTGACTTTC | CAIPKQRQGKISGANVLTF
TRBJ2-3 | . | TRBV9 | TRBD1 | TGTGCCAGCAGCCTCGGGACAGCCCGAGATACGCAGTATTTT | CASSLGTARDTQYF
TRBJ1-4 | . | TRBV9 | TRBD1 | TGTGCCAGCAGTGCGGGACAGACTACAACTAATGAAAAACTGTTTTTT | CASSAGQTTTNEKLFF
TRBJ2-3 | . | TRBV6-6 | . | TGTGCCAGCAGTCTAGCCGCATCAGATACGCAGTATTTT | CASSLAASDTQYF
TRBJ2-6 | . | TRBV2 | . | TGTGCCAGCAGTCTACTAAGGCCGGGCTCTGGGGCCAACGTCCTGACTTTC | CASSLLRPGSGANVLTF
TRBJ2-7 | . | TRBV5-4 | TRBD2 | TGTGCCAGCAGCGGGACTAGTGTCGAGCAGTACTTC | CASSGTSVEQYF
TRBJ2-7 | . | TRBV19 | . | TGTGCCAGTAGTATCGCGCAGGAAGGCTACGAGCAGTACTTC | CASSIAQEGYEQYF
TRBJ2-7 | . | TRBV13 | . | TGTGCCAGCAGCTTAGGGGCAGGGGGGCACGAGCAGTACTTC | CASSLGAGGHEQYF
TRBJ2-7 | . | TRBV20-1 | TRBD2 | TGCAGTGCTGTGCAGGGAGGGGAGCAGTACTTC | CSAVQGGEQYF
TRBJ1-2 | . | TRBV5-1 | TRBD1 | TGCGCCAGCAGCGCCCCGGGGACAGGGTCTGGCTACACCTTC | CASSAPGTGSGYTF
TRBJ1-2 | . | TRBV13 | TRBD1 | TGTGCCAGCAGCCACGGGACAGGGAAATATGGCTACACCTTC | CASSHGTGKYGYTF
TRBJ1-5 | . | TRBV2 | . | TGTGCCAGCAGTGAACCCCCGTCTAATCAGCCCCAGCATTTT | CASSEPPSNQPQHF
TRBJ2-7 | medium-sized | TRBV11-2 | TRBD2 | TGTGCCAGCAGCCAGTCCCAGATCGGGGGGTACGAGCAGTACTTC | CASSQSQIGGYEQYF
TRBJ1-6 | medium-sized | TRBV4-2 | TRBD1 | TGTGCCAGCAGGGCTACAGGGGGTTCGAATTCACCCCTCCACTTT | CASRATGGSNSPLHF
TRBJ2-7 | . | TRBV27 | . | TGTGCCAGCAGTTTTTTGGGCTACGAGCAGTACTTC | CASSFLGYEQYF
TRBJ2-1 | few | TRBV29-1 | . | TGCAGCGTTGCGGGGGGGACAGGGAACAATGAGCAGTTCTTC | CSVAGGTGNNEQFF
TRBJ2-4 | . | TRBV4-1 | TRBD2 | TGCGCCAGCAGCCCACTCCTAGCGGAAAAAAACATTCAGTACTTC | CASSPLLAEKNIQYF
TRBJ2-2 | . | TRBV7-2 | TRBD2 | TGTGCCAGCAGCAATCCCGGGACTAGCGGCGGGGAGCTGTTTTTT | CASSNPGTSGGELFF